This T cell receptor (beta chain) was recovered during a study of T cells in Graves' hyperthyroidism and ophthalmopathy. Whole-study findings and limits: Ophthalmopathy, as predicted by the model, came a median 6.5 months after the prediction. Most thyroid-expanded clonotypes above 0.001 were also found in blood.

The length of the CDR3 is 14 residues. Germline V CDR1 and CDR2: SNHLY, FYNNEI. V shed 7 bases and J shed 3 bases, with 15 bases lying between them. Researchers took RNA transcripts and amplified the TCR beta CDR3 regions from them. With the HTBI primer set, the TCR CDR3 went through a first round of RT-PCR. TCRdb reanalysed the multiplex PCR reads using MiXCR and keeps one entry per CDR3 protein. The sample includes 250,000 to 300,000 distinct CDR3 sequences, roughly a fifth of them seen just once. This clonotype has a count of ten or more. Its target is not known. Exclusion of a patient resulted from uncontrolled infection, other autoimmune disease, pregnancy or lactation. PBMCs stemmed from approximately 10 ml fresh peripheral blood.

This sequence joins TRBV2 and TRBJ1-1; D is ambiguous. The specimen was blood. The receptor was isolated from a man between 50 and 59 years old with Graves' ophthalmopathy. The CDR3 reads CASIPPHGDTEAFF. In DNA form, the CDR3 reads TGTGCCAGCATCCCGCCCCACGGGGACACTGAAGCTTTCTTT. Based on the CDR3 plus reference TRBV2 and TRBJ1-1, the full variable domain is EPEVTQTPSHQVTQMGQEVILRCVPISNHLYFYWYRQILGQKVEFLVSFYNNEISEKSEIFDDQFSVERPDGSNFTLKIRSTKLEDSAMYFCASIPPHGDTEAFFGQGTRLTVV.